This TCR beta chain was identified during a study of blood T cell repertoires in COVID-19. Background on the study: Both acute and convalescent COVID-19 samples were obtained from the United States, Italy and Spain. Nucleic acid was either cDNA or gDNA, and it came from T cells, B-cell-depleted T cells, or PBMCs.

The CDR3 is made up of 14 amino acids. Germline V lookup: CDR1 SGHTA, CDR2 FQGNSA. V was pared by 2 bases and J by 3 bases, with 8 bases between. Authors' analysis steps: Reference gene primer amplification in the assay estimated nucleated cell counts. This table comes from immunoSEQ multiplex PCR, and its TCRdb copy is limited to in-frame clones, with some not included. V and J calls and clone size are copied from that table; D and trimming were computed from the DNA. The data show 120,000 to 150,000 clones, with 79% seen just once and less than 4.5% held by the top ten. The source of this sequence is a man aged 60 to 69 with acute or convalescent COVID-19. Material for sequencing was peripheral blood. The chain links TRBV7-2 to TRBJ1-5; D is ambiguous. The CDR3 here is CASSLMAANQPQHF. CDR3 in DNA: TGTGCCAGCAGCTTAATGGCCGCCAATCAGCCCCAGCATTTT.